The T cell receptor beta chain under discussion was sequenced for a study of CD8 T cells in Susac syndrome (dated 2019 in TCRdb). Broadly, across the study: Repertoire sequencing was used to test whether CD8+ T cell activation and differentiation in Susac syndrome was antigen driven. Clonality of the CD8+ T cell repertoire was compared between 11 to 12 healthy donors, 14 Susac syndrome patients and some 15 multiple sclerosis patients.

From cysteine to phenylalanine, the CDR3 is 13 amino acids long. Just CDR3 DNA is preserved here, 39 bases in frame from base 1. The germline V gene encodes CDR1 GTSNPN and CDR2 SVGIG (reference sequence). V and J are trimmed by 5 bases and 2 bases, and the gene matches miss 6 bases of the junction. Remarks on this clonotype: No cognate antigen has been identified for it. The record has no base qualities; no much larger clone is one base away.

The paper's findings and limits, for the study overall: The study acknowledged that relatively few individuals were included in the TCR sequencing and HLA analysis.

RNA was extracted using the RNeasy kit, and about 0.5 to 1 ug of the RNA was reverse transcribed with random hexamers. TCR beta CDR3 regions were amplified with the immunoSEQ multiplex PCR assay covering 54 Vbeta and 13 Jbeta segments. Bias from PCR amplification was corrected by using a synthetic template baseline for primer optimization and for computational correction. Concerning the study's data processing: Reads were annotated to V, D and J genes per IMGT and analyzed with immunoSEQ Analyzer, keeping only productive sequences. Clonality was calculated as one minus the Shannon entropy normalized by log2 of the number of productive unique sequences. For each patient and control, public and private clones were evaluated among the 100 most prevalent clones. Clones were defined as Susac-specific if absent from the healthy and MS cohorts, from around 1,000 published viral clones and from other ImmuneACCESS disease sequences. TCRdb ran its own pipeline on the public reads, namely fastp trimming at Q25 and MiXCR clone calling, and kept in-frame beta chains. Identical CDR3 protein sequences are pooled into one entry, listed with their most common genes and DNA. The V and J calls were not made by the authors but by TCRdb's processing. The sample has about 66,000 distinct CDR3 sequences on record, just under 95% of them singletons. The top ten clonotypes cover 0.5% to 0.7% of the sample.

Peripheral blood CD8+ and CD4+ T cells from healthy donors, Susac syndrome patients and multiple sclerosis patients were profiled by high-throughput TCR beta sequencing. Treatment-naive patients with stable or active relapsing-remitting disease fulfilling revised McDonald criteria were used as multiple sclerosis controls. CD8+ TEMRA cells were enriched by FACS, while bulk CD8+ and CD4+ T cells were purified by magnetic negative isolation. Blood was collected in EDTA tubes and processed within 24 hours, with PBMCs isolated through density gradient centrifugation. PBMCs intended for TCR sequencing were cryopreserved in liquid nitrogen and were subsequently thawed in a 37 degrees C water bath. The sorted or isolated CD4+, CD8+ and CD8+ TEMRA cells reached a purity of at least 90%.

The specimen sequenced was CD8+ T cells from PBMCs. The receptor chain draws on TRBV30 and TRBJ2-7; TRBD2 lines up with 7 middle nucleotides. The clonotype comes from a human donor with multiple sclerosis. The CDR3 reads CAWGETSAYEQYF. Read as DNA, the sequence is TGTGCCTGGGGGGAAACTAGCGCCTACGAGCAGTACTTC.